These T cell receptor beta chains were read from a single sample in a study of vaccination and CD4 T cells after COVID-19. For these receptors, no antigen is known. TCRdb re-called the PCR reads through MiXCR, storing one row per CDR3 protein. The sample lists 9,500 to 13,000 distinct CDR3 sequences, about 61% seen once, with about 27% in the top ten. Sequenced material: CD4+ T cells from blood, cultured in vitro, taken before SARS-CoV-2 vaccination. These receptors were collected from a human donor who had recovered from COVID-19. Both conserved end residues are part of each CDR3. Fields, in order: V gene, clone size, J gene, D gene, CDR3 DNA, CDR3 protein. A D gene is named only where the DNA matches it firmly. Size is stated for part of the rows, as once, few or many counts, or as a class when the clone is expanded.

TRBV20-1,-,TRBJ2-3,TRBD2,TGCAGTGCTAGAGATCCAGCGGGAGGGCTGGGGGGCACAGATACGCAGTATTTT,CSARDPAGGLGGTDTQYF
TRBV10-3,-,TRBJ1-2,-,TGTGCCATCAGCGGGCATTCCTATGGCTACACCTTC,CAISGHSYGYTF
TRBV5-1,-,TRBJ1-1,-,TGCGCCAGCAGCTGGAGAGGAAGCACTGAAGCTTTCTTT,CASSWRGSTEAFF
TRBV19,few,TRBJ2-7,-,TGTGCCAGTAGCGTAACGGACCATACCAAATCCTACGAGCAGTACTTC,CASSVTDHTKSYEQYF
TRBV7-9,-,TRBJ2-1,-,TGTGCCAGCAGCTTAGCACAGTTCGTTGAGCAGTTCTTC,CASSLAQFVEQFF
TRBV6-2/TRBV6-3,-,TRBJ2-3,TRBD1,TGTGCCAGTCGATTCCGGGACAGGGAGGCAGATACGCAGTATTTT,CASRFRDREADTQYF
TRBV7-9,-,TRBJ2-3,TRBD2,TGTGCCAGCAGCTTAGCGGCAGGGTGGTGGCTAGCGGGAGGCCGAGATACGCAGTATTTT,CASSLAAGWWLAGGRDTQYF
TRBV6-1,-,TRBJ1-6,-,TGTGCCAGCAGTGAAGGTGCCGCTGGAGGTTCACCCCTCCACTTT,CASSEGAAGGSPLHF
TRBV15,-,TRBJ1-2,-,TGTGCCACCAGCATTGGAGGGAACTATGGCTACACCTTC,CATSIGGNYGYTF
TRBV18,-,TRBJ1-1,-,TGTGCCAGCTCACCCGACTGGGACACTGAAGCTTTCTTT,CASSPDWDTEAFF
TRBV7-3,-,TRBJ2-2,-,TGTGCCAGCAGCTCGAACGGGGCGTCGAGGGAGCTGTTTTTT,CASSSNGASRELFF
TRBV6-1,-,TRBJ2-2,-,TGTGCCAGCAGTCGCGGACAGCCGGCGGGTACCGGGGAGCTGTTTTTT,CASSRGQPAGTGELFF
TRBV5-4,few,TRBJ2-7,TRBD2,TGTGCCAGCAGCGATAGCGGGAGGGACAACGAGCAGTACTTC,CASSDSGRDNEQYF
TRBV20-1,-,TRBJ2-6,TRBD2,TGCAGTCCGTCGAACCTAGCGGGAGGTGGGGCCAACGTCCTGACTTTC,CSPSNLAGGGANVLTF
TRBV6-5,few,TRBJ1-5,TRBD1,TGTGCCAGCAGTACTCGGACAGGGAATAATCAGCCCCAGCATTTT,CASSTRTGNNQPQHF
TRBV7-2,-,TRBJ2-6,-,TGTGCCAGCAGCCCAGATGTGGCTGGGGCCAACGTCCTGACTTTC,CASSPDVAGANVLTF
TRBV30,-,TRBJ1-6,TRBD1,TGTGCCTGGAGACGGACAGGGATTAATTCACCCCTCCACTTT,CAWRRTGINSPLHF
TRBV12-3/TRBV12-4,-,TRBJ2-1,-,TGTGCCAGCAGTCCCGATGGCTCCTACAATGAGCAGTTCTTC,CASSPDGSYNEQFF
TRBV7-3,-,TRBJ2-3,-,TGTGCCAGCAGCCAAGGCAGCACAGATACGCAGTATTTT,CASSQGSTDTQYF
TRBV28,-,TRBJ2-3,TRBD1,TGTGCCAGTTCCCGGGACAGGGGGCCAGATACGCAGTATTTT,CASSRDRGPDTQYF
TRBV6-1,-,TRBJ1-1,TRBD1,TGTGCCACGGCGACGGGGGACAGGGCGGGTGTAGCTTTCTTT,CATATGDRAGVAFF
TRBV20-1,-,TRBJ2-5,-,TGCAGTGCTAGGAGAGGTGGAGAGACCCAGTACTTC,CSARRGGETQYF
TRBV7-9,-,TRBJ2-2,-,TGTGCCAGCAGCTTTGACAGATCGAACACCGGGGAGCTGTTTTTT,CASSFDRSNTGELFF
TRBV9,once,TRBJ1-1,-,TGTGCCAGCAGCGTAGGACCGCTGAACACTGAAGCTTTCTTT,CASSVGPLNTEAFF
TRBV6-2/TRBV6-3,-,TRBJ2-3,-,TGTGCCAGCGGTCGGGAAGATACGCAGTATTTT,CASGREDTQYF
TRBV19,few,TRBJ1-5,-,TGTGCCAGTAGTATTCGGACAGACAATCAGCCCCAGCATTTT,CASSIRTDNQPQHF
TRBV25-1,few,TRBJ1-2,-,TGTGCCAGCAGTGATCCAGTTGCAGGCTACACCTTC,CASSDPVAGYTF
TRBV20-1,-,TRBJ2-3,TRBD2,TGCAGTGCCCGCGACATGGCTAGCGGACCCACAGATACGCAGTATTTT,CSARDMASGPTDTQYF
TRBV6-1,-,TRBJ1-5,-,TGTGCCAGCAGTCGGGATAGCAATCAGCCCCAGCATTTT,CASSRDSNQPQHF
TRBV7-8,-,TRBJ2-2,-,TGTGCCAGCAGCTTAGCGGGGTCGAACACCGGGGAGCTGTTTTTT,CASSLAGSNTGELFF
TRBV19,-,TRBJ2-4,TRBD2,TGTGCCAGTAGTCCTACGCCGGGACTAGCGGGAGGGCTTGCCAAAAACATTCAGTACTTC,CASSPTPGLAGGLAKNIQYF
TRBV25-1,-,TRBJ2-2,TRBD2,TGTGCCAGCAGTGATAGCGGGAGGGACACCGGGGAGCTGTTTTTT,CASSDSGRDTGELFF
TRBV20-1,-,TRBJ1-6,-,TGCAGTGCCCAGGCCAGGAGCTCCTATAATTCACCCCTCCACTTT,CSAQARSSYNSPLHF
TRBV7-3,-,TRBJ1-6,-,TGTGCCAGCAGCTTAACAGCCGATGATTCACCCCTCCACTTT,CASSLTADDSPLHF
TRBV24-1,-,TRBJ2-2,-,TGTGCCACCAGTGATCGACAGGTGAACACCGGGGAGCTGTTTTTT,CATSDRQVNTGELFF
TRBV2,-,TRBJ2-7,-,TGTGCCAGCAGTCCCCCCTGGGGGGAGCAGTACTTC,CASSPPWGEQYF
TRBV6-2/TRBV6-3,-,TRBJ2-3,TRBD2,TGTGCCAGCAGTTACGGGGCGGGAGGAGCAGATACGCAGTATTTT,CASSYGAGGADTQYF
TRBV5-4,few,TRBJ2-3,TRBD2,TGTGCCAGCAGCCCTACTAGCGGGGGCGGGGATACGCAGTATTTT,CASSPTSGGGDTQYF
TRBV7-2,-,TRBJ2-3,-,TGTGCCAGCAGCTTAGCCCGCGTCACAGATACGCAGTATTTT,CASSLARVTDTQYF
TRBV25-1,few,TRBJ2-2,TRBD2,TGTGCCAGCAGTGGGACTAGCGACACCGGGGAGCTGTTTTTT,CASSGTSDTGELFF
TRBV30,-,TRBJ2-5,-,TGTGCCTGGAGTGTTGGTCGGACGATCCAAGAGACCCAGTACTTC,CAWSVGRTIQETQYF
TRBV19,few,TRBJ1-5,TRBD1,TGTGCCAGTAGTACACAGGGGAACGGCAATCAGCCCCAGCATTTT,CASSTQGNGNQPQHF
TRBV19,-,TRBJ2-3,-,TGTGCCAGTAGTATAGGAGATAAGGTGGCGACAGATACGCAGTATTTT,CASSIGDKVATDTQYF
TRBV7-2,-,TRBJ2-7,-,TGTGCCAGCAGCAAGGGACAAAATTACGAGCAGTACTTC,CASSKGQNYEQYF
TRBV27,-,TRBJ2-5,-,TGTGCCAGCAGTTTATCGTGGGAGTCGGAGACCCAGTACTTC,CASSLSWESETQYF
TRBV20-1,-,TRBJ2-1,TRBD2,TGCAGTGCTAGAGATAGAAGCGGGAGGTTGAATGAGCAGTTCTTC,CSARDRSGRLNEQFF
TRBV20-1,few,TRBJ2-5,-,TGCAGTGCTAGATATCCTGGTCACGAGACCCAGTACTTC,CSARYPGHETQYF
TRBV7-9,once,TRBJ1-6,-,TGTGCCAGCAGCTTAGGCCGGGTGGGCTCACCCCTCCACTTT,CASSLGRVGSPLHF
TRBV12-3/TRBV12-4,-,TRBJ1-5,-,TGTGCCAGCAGACCCGGACAGAACAATCAGCCCCAGCATTTT,CASRPGQNNQPQHF
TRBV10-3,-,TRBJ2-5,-,TGTGCCATCAGTGAGTCAGGCCAAAAGACCCAGTACTTC,CAISESGQKTQYF
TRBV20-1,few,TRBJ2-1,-,TGCAGTGCTAGAGACAGCCCCAATGAGCAGTTCTTC,CSARDSPNEQFF
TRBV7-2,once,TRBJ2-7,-,TGTGCCAGCAGCTTAGGTGCCCTAGGGACCTACGAGCAGTACTTC,CASSLGALGTYEQYF
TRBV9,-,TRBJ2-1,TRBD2,TGTGCCAGCAGCGTAGATGCGGGGGCCTACAATGAGCAGTTCTTC,CASSVDAGAYNEQFF
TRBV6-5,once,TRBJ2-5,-,TGTGCCAGCAGCTCCTCGGACCTTGACGAGACCCAGTACTTC,CASSSSDLDETQYF